The 27 T cell receptor beta chains given below trace back to one sample, sequenced in a study of T cell responses to AZD1222 COVID-19 vaccine. Using immunoSEQ multiplex PCR, the repertoire was profiled, and TCRdb retains in-frame clones only, with some absent. The table includes about 200,000 clones, around 90% detected once. The input for sequencing was peripheral blood, taken on day 0 of AZD1222 vaccination. The receptors derive from an adult in good health.

V gene TRBV3-1 (or the pseudogene TRBV3-2) combines with J gene TRBJ1-1; 10 nucleotides align to TRBD1. Germline trimming cut 1 base from V and 8 bases from J; bases unmatched to any gene: 7. Germline loops: CDR1 LGHDT, CDR2 YNNKEL (reference sequence). The CDR3 is made up of 15 amino acids. This CDR3 is CASSQGWTGGTEAFF. For the CDR3, the DNA is TGTGCCAGCAGCCAAGGTTGGACAGGGGGGACGGAAGCTTTCTTT.

V gene TRBV9 combines with J gene TRBJ1-6, with D maybe TRBD1 (5 bases). From germline, CDR1 is SGDLS and CDR2 YYNGEE. CDR3 length: 16 residues. Trimming took 0 bases from V and 2 from J, leaving 9 bases between them. CDR3 in amino acids: CASSVGSGPYNSPLHF. The DNA of the CDR3 is TGTGCCAGCAGCGTAGGATCGGGACCCTATAATTCACCCCTCCACTTT. The full variable domain, in which reference TRBV9 and TRBJ1-6 provide the parts outside the CDR3, is DSGVTQTPKHLITATGQRVTLRCSPRSGDLSVYWYQQSLDQGLQFLIQYYNGEERAKGNILERFSAQQFPDLHSELNLSSLELGDSALYFCASSVGSGPYNSPLHFGNGTRLTVT.

This chain joins TRBV2 and TRBJ1-2, with D unclear. The CDR3 extends over 14 amino acids. The V end lost 0 bases, the J end lost 2 bases, and 7 bases lay between the germline ends. Germline V gene sequence: CDR1 SNHLY, CDR2 FYNNEI. The CDR3: CASSEAPRNYGYTF. The CDR3 coding sequence is TGTGCCAGCAGTGAAGCCCCCCGGAACTATGGCTACACCTTC.

The rearrangement uses TRBV5-4 and TRBJ2-7; the D gene is possibly TRBD2 (6 bases). The CDR3 has 14 residues. In germline, CDR1 is SGHNT, CDR2 YYREEE (reference sequence). V lost 4 bases and J 2 bases, leaving 13 bases between the germline ends. Here the CDR3 DNA reads TGTGCCAGCAGCCCGGAGGGTAGGACCTACGAGCAGTACTTC. Its translation: CASSPEGRTYEQYF.

The CDR3 is CASIRGQTDRAFF. DNA of the CDR3: TGTGCCAGCATTCGAGGTCAGACCGATAGAGCTTTCTTT. J is TRBJ1-1 and V is TRBV2, with unresolved D. Looked up from germline, CDR1 is SNHLY and CDR2 is FYNNEI. With 7 bases removed from V and 10 bases from J, the gap between germline ends came to 19 bases. The CDR3 runs to 13 residues.

The chain combines TRBV7-2 with TRBJ1-1, with unresolved D. V was cut by 1 base and J by 0 bases, with 12 bases left in between. Germline assignment: CDR1 SGHTA and CDR2 FQGNSA. CDR3 size: 16 residues. The CDR3 reads CASSLDPDTLNTEAFF. The CDR3 coding sequence is TGTGCCAGCAGCTTAGACCCAGACACATTGAACACTGAAGCTTTCTTT.

This chain uses TRBV3-1 (or the pseudogene TRBV3-2) with TRBJ2-4, with no clear D. This CDR3 spans 16 amino acids. Between the trimmed V and J ends, which lost 2 bases and 7 bases, there was a span of 18 bases. Germline CDR1 and CDR2: LGHDT and YNNKEL (reference sequence). The CDR3 is CASSQRVGRSENIQYF. The CDR3 bases are TGTGCCAGCAGCCAAAGAGTCGGCCGAAGCGAGAACATTCAGTACTTC.

This rearrangement joins TRBV5-1 to TRBJ1-3; D perhaps matches TRBD1 (5 bases). Germline V CDR1 and CDR2: SGHRS, YFSETQ. The CDR3 is made up of 14 amino acids. Trimming pared 2 bases from V and 2 bases from J, leaving 8 bases between. This CDR3 is CASSLPGTGNTIYF. The CDR3 region has the DNA TGCGCCAGCAGCTTACCAGGGACTGGAAACACCATATATTTT.

The rearrangement joins TRBV6-1 to TRBJ1-1; D may be TRBD1 (6 bases). V lost 2 bases and J 4 bases, leaving 14 bases between the germline ends. Germline V gives CDR1 MNHNS, CDR2 SASEGT. CDR3 length equals 15 residues. The CDR3 nucleotides read TGTGCCAGCAGTGAAAGTTGGGGGCGGGTCACTGAAGCTTTCTTT. Amino acids: CASSESWGRVTEAFF.

The chain joins TRBV28 to TRBJ1-4; no firm D call. This CDR3 has 14 residues. Trimming took off 2 bases at V and 8 bases at J, with 12 bases between the two ends. Germline values: CDR1 MDHEN, CDR2 SYDVKM. The CDR3 reads CASSLGENREKLFF. DNA of the CDR3: TGTGCCAGCAGTTTAGGGGAGAATAGGGAAAAACTGTTTTTT.

The chain combines TRBV5-1 with TRBJ2-7; 11 bases map to TRBD1. CDR1 and CDR2 from the germline V gene are SGHRS and YFSETQ. This CDR3 spans 14 amino acids. The J segment lost 6 bases and the V segment lost 3 bases, leaving 5 bases of the junction unmatched. In DNA form, the CDR3 reads TGCGCCAGCAGCTCGGGACAGGGGGAGGGCGAGCAGTACTTC. As protein: CASSSGQGEGEQYF. Based on the CDR3 plus reference TRBV5-1 and TRBJ2-7, the full variable domain is KAGVTQTPRYLIKTRGQQVTLSCSPISGHRSVSWYQQTPGQGLQFLFEYFSETQRNKGNFPGRFSGRQFSNSRSEMNVSTLELGDSALYLCASSSGQGEGEQYFGPGTRLTVT.

The rearrangement joins TRBV6-1 to TRBJ1-5, with D unresolved. CDR1 is MNHNS, CDR2 SASEGT, per germline. The CDR3 covers 16 residues. The V end lost 1 base, the J end lost 0 bases, and 10 bases lay between the germline ends. The CDR3 loop is CASSEGNRYSNQPQHF. The CDR3 region has the DNA TGTGCCAGCAGTGAAGGAAACAGATATAGCAATCAGCCCCAGCATTTT.

The chain is built from TRBV3-1 (or the pseudogene TRBV3-2) and TRBJ1-1; 8 bases are a match to TRBD1. The germline V gene has CDR1 LGHDT and CDR2 YNNKEL (reference sequence). The CDR3 sequence is 17 residues long. The ends lost 0 bases at V and 6 bases at J; junction bases unmatched: 12. DNA for the CDR3: TGTGCCAGCAGCCAAGAAGGCAGGGGGCGCCGAACGTCTGAAGCTTTCTTT. This gives the protein CASSQEGRGRRTSEAFF.

CDR3 DNA: TGTGCCAGCACCCTCCCGGACGTGAACTCTGGAAACACCATATATTTT. It yields the protein CASTLPDVNSGNTIYF. This sequence joins TRBV28 and TRBJ1-3, with no clear D. Trimming removed 7 bases from V and 0 bases from J, with 16 bases in between. Germline V gives CDR1 MDHEN, CDR2 SYDVKM. This CDR3 is 16 amino acids long.

V is TRBV7-9 and J is TRBJ2-3, with 9 bases fitting TRBD2. This CDR3 comprises 16 residues. V was pared by 5 bases and J by 2 bases, with 8 bases of the junction left unmatched. Germline CDR1 and CDR2: SEHNR and FQNEAQ (reference sequence). CDR3 residues: CASSRWRGGVTDTQYF. The CDR3 DNA is TGTGCCAGCAGCCGATGGCGGGGGGGTGTCACAGATACGCAGTATTTT.

CDR3 DNA: TGTGCCACCAGCAGAGGGGGACAGGGGGCAGAAGATACGCAGTATTTT. It yields the protein CATSRGGQGAEDTQYF. The gene calls are TRBV15 and TRBJ2-3, with 12 bases aligning to TRBD1. The CDR3 consists of 16 residues. V shed 1 base and J 5 bases; nucleotides not matched to a gene: 4. Germline V gene data show CDR1 as LNHNV and CDR2 as YYDKDF (reference sequence). The whole variable domain, filled in from reference TRBV15 and TRBJ2-3, reads DAMVIQNPRYQVTQFGKPVTLSCSQTLNHNVMYWYQQKSSQAPKLLFHYYDKDFNNEADTPDNFQSRRPNTSFCFLDIRSPGLGDTAMYLCATSRGGQGAEDTQYFGPGTRLTVL.

The chain carries TRBV13 and TRBJ1-2, with D unresolved. This CDR3 has 13 residues. V was cut by 5 bases and J by 8 bases, with 15 bases left in between. Germline V gene sequence: CDR1 PRHDT, CDR2 FYEKMQ (reference sequence). The CDR3 DNA is TGTGCCAGCAGCCCCACGGAACCGGGAGGCTACACCTTC. Translated: CASSPTEPGGYTF. Full variable domain (outside the CDR3, taken from reference TRBV13 and TRBJ1-2): AAGVIQSPRHLIKEKRETATLKCYPIPRHDTVYWYQQGPGQDPQFLISFYEKMQSDKGSIPDRFSAQQFSDYHSELNMSSLELGDSALYFCASSPTEPGGYTFGSGTRLTVV.

The gene calls are TRBV15 and TRBJ1-2; no clear D gene. In germline, CDR1 is LNHNV, CDR2 YYDKDF (reference sequence). V lost 0 bases and J 6 bases, leaving 14 bases between the germline ends. The CDR3 sequence is 15 residues long. This chain's CDR3 is CATSRDSLPADGYTF. The CDR3 DNA follows: TGTGCCACCAGCAGAGATAGCTTGCCTGCGGATGGCTACACCTTC.

This clone was seen a few times. The chain links TRBV7-2 to TRBJ1-5; D unresolved. The V end lost 2 bases, the J end lost 0 bases, and 8 bases lay between the germline ends. The length of the CDR3 is 15 residues. Germline V lookup: CDR1 SGHTA, CDR2 FQGNSA. The CDR3 protein is CASSLRGNSNQPQHF. Written as DNA, the CDR3 is TGTGCCAGCAGCTTACGGGGAAATAGCAATCAGCCCCAGCATTTT.

V usage is TRBV3-1 (or the pseudogene TRBV3-2) and J usage is TRBJ2-3, with 11 bases lining up with TRBD2. V shed 4 bases and J 2 bases; nucleotides not matched to a gene: 5. The CDR3 spans 16 residues. Germline V gene data show CDR1 as LGHDT and CDR2 as YNNKEL (reference sequence). CDR3 protein: CASSLRLAGTTDTQYF. CDR3 DNA sequence: TGTGCCAGCAGCCTCCGACTAGCGGGGACCACAGATACGCAGTATTTT.

The chain employs TRBV3-1 (or the pseudogene TRBV3-2) and TRBJ2-1; TRBD2 aligns across 10 bases. Germline trimming cut 1 base from V and 2 bases from J; bases unmatched to any gene: 5. Germline CDR1 and CDR2: LGHDT and YNNKEL (reference sequence). The CDR3 is 17 amino acids. The chain's CDR3 is CASSQVLAGETYNEQFF. DNA of the CDR3: TGTGCCAGCAGCCAAGTTCTAGCGGGGGAAACCTACAATGAGCAGTTCTTC.

This chain connects TRBV4-1 to TRBJ1-1; D gene uncertain. Trimming stripped 5 bases from V and 3 bases from J, with 13 bases between. The CDR3 has 14 residues. Per the germline V gene, CDR1 is MGHRA and CDR2 is YSYEKL. CDR3 in amino acids: CASSFSKGDTEAFF. The CDR3 coding sequence is TGCGCCAGCAGCTTTTCTAAAGGCGACACTGAAGCTTTCTTT.

The rearrangement links TRBV7-3 to TRBJ1-5; 7 bases map to TRBD1. Germline V gene sequence: CDR1 SGHTA, CDR2 FQGTGA. The CDR3 covers 13 residues. The V and J ends lost 5 bases and 5 bases, in that order; junction bases with no gene match: 3. The CDR3 DNA reads as TGTGCCAGCAGCACCACAGGGGATCAGCCCCAGCATTTT. This codes for CASSTTGDQPQHF. Looking up the rest from reference TRBV7-3 and TRBJ1-5 gives the full variable domain: GAGVSQTPSNKVTEKGKYVELRCDPISGHTALYWYRQSLGQGPEFLIYFQGTGAADDSGLPNDRFFAVRPEGSVSTLKIQRTERGDSAVYLCASSTTGDQPQHFGDGTRLSIL.

The genes are TRBV6-2 or TRBV6-3 and TRBJ2-3, with D uncertain. Per germline, CDR1 MNHEY and CDR2 SVGEGT. Trimming shortened V by 4 bases and J by 5 bases, and 10 bases separated the two germline ends. This CDR3 comprises 13 residues. CDR3: CASSSDWVDTQYF. Here the CDR3 DNA reads TGTGCCAGCAGTTCAGATTGGGTAGATACGCAGTATTTT.

The gene calls are TRBV19 and TRBJ1-5; the match to TRBD1 covers 7 bases. Germline CDR1 and CDR2: LNHDA and SQIVND (reference sequence). V lost 6 bases to trimming and J lost 7 bases; unmatched junction nucleotides: 9. CDR3 size: 14 residues. In nucleotides, the CDR3 is TGTGCCAGTAGGGCAGGGGGGGGAAGCCAGCCCCAGCATTTT. Translated: CASRAGGGSQPQHF.

This rearrangement joins TRBV9 to TRBJ1-6, with TRBD1 identical over 7 bases. The length of the CDR3 is 16 residues. The germline gives CDR1 SGDLS, CDR2 YYNGEE. The V segment lost 4 bases and the J segment 9 bases; nucleotides outside the gene matches: 13. CDR3 nucleotide sequence: TGTGCCAGCAGCTCTCTCATACAGGGGAAAGTTTCACCCCTCCACTTT. This encodes CASSSLIQGKVSPLHF.

The gene calls are TRBV19 and TRBJ1-5; D gene unclear. V gave up 3 bases and J gave up 2 bases, with 8 bases separating them. Germline V gene sequence: CDR1 LNHDA, CDR2 SQIVND (reference sequence). This CDR3 region has 14 residues. The CDR3 loop reads CASSIGQGNQPQHF. CDR3 sequence (DNA): TGTGCCAGTAGTATCGGCCAGGGCAATCAGCCCCAGCATTTT.